This note documents a single TCR beta chain sequence. Its antigen is as yet unknown. PCR amplification relied on 60 Vbeta primers (plus 13 Jbeta primers). Only in-frame clones appear in the TCRdb table, and some are missing; sequencing was by immunoSEQ multiplex PCR. The sample records around 160,000 clones, about three quarters being singletons. Germline values: CDR1 MNHEY, CDR2 SVGAGI. The CDR3 extends over 14 amino acids. V was trimmed by 6 bases and J by 0 bases, leaving 10 bases between them. This entry belongs to a study of cytomegalovirus exposure and HLA in healthy donors. Looking at the study overall: From donors who were HLA-typed, an early data release held 81 million or so unique TCRs. Study-wide results and limits: About 87% or about 30% of the time was how often most TCR beta V segments were productive, according to an earlier analysis.

This sequence was found in a middle-aged man in good health and CMV-seropositive. J is TRBJ2-3 and V is TRBV6-5; TRBD1 is a possible D gene (5 bases). Sequenced: PBMCs. The CDR3 DNA reads TGTGCCAGCAGGACAGATTCTAGCACAGATACGCAGTATTTT. Translating it yields CASRTDSSTDTQYF.